Each of the 24 T cell receptor beta chains below was sequenced from the same sample in a study of cytomegalovirus exposure and HLA in healthy donors. The PCR had 60 Vbeta and 13 Jbeta primers. Sequencing was performed with immunoSEQ multiplex PCR; in TCRdb, only in-frame clones are kept and a portion is missing. This table holds 100,000 or so clones, under 85% found once. Sequences were obtained from PBMCs. All receptors derive from a man in his late teens or twenties in good health and CMV-seronegative.

The V and J genes are TRBV9 and TRBJ2-7; TRBD2 might be the D (5 bases). V was cut by 3 bases and J by 2 bases, with 15 bases left in between. Germline CDR1 SGDLS, CDR2 YYNGEE. The CDR3 has 15 residues. The CDR3 sequence is CASSGSGNRAYEQYF. The CDR3 DNA is TGTGCCAGCAGCGGCTCCGGGAACCGAGCCTACGAGCAGTACTTC. The full variable domain, with the rest looked up from reference TRBV9 and TRBJ2-7, is DSGVTQTPKHLITATGQRVTLRCSPRSGDLSVYWYQQSLDQGLQFLIQYYNGEERAKGNILERFSAQQFPDLHSELNLSSLELGDSALYFCASSGSGNRAYEQYFGPGTRLTVT.

The V gene is TRBV6-1, the J gene TRBJ1-1; 11 bases are a match to TRBD1. With 4 bases clipped from V and 2 bases from J, the junction kept 3 bases outside the gene matches. The CDR3 length is 15 residues. The V gene's germline CDR1 is MNHNS and CDR2 SASEGT. As DNA, the CDR3 is TGTGCCAGCAGTGGGTGGACAGGGGGCAACACTGAAGCTTTCTTT. Its translation: CASSGWTGGNTEAFF.

The genes are TRBV5-8 and TRBJ2-7, with TRBD2 as a possible D gene (6 bases). The V gene's germline CDR1 is SGHTS and CDR2 YDEGEE. The CDR3 contains 14 residues. The CDR3 DNA reads as TGTGCTTGCAACCGCGGGGCTGGCTACTACGAGCAGTACTTC. It is translated as CACNRGAGYYEQYF. Together with reference TRBV5-8 and TRBJ2-7, the CDR3 gives the full variable domain: EAGVTQSPTHLIKTRGQQATLRCSPISGHTSVYWYQQALGLGLQFLLWYDEGEERNRGNFPPRFSGRQFPNYSSELNVNALELEDSALYLCACNRGAGYYEQYFGPGTRLTVT.

The V and J genes are TRBV19 and TRBJ1-2; unclear D gene. V was clipped by 3 bases and J by 4 bases, with 15 bases between them. This CDR3 has 15 amino acids. From germline, CDR1 is LNHDA and CDR2 SQIVND (reference sequence). CDR3 DNA sequence: TGTGCCAGTAGTATGGCGATGGAGGGAGCCTATGGCTACACCTTC. Its translation: CASSMAMEGAYGYTF.

This clone has just one count. The chain uses TRBV7-2 and TRBJ2-7; TRBD1 is a possible D gene (6 bases). Germline lookup yields CDR1 SGHTA and CDR2 FQGNSA. The ends were cut back, 5 bases at V and 9 bases at J, with 17 bases in the middle. The CDR3 sequence is 13 residues long. CDR3 amino acids: CASSPRGQSRQYF. The CDR3 DNA is TGTGCCAGCAGCCCCCGAGGACAGTCCCGGCAGTACTTC.

This clone has just one count. This sequence joins TRBV5-6 and TRBJ2-7; D possibly corresponds to TRBD1 (6 bases). The CDR3 loop spans 13 amino acids. Trimming left V 3 bases short and J 3 bases short, with 10 bases between. CDR1 is SGHDT, CDR2 YYEEEE, per germline. CDR3 region: CASSSRGVYEQYF. CDR3 nucleotides: TGTGCCAGCAGCTCCAGGGGTGTCTACGAGCAGTACTTC.

The rearrangement joins TRBV9 to TRBJ2-1; 7 nucleotides match TRBD2. The CDR3 is 15 amino acids. The V segment lost 0 bases and the J segment 2 bases; nucleotides outside the gene matches: 2. Germline-derived CDR1 and CDR2 are SGDLS and YYNGEE. The CDR3 coding sequence is TGTGCCAGCAGCGTAGGGGGGAGGGCCTACAATGAGCAGTTCTTC. It encodes CASSVGGRAYNEQFF.

Details on this clone: At one end the junction does not follow the germline gene, possibly because of a read error. The gene calls are TRBV4-1 and TRBJ2-7; TRBD1 is a possible D gene (6 bases). CDR1 and CDR2 from the germline V gene are MGHRA and YSYEKL. CDR3 size: 14 residues. CDR3 residues: CASSQEDSSYGQYF. CDR3 in DNA: TGCGCCAGCAGCCAAGAGGACAGCTCCTACGGGCAGTACTTC.

This chain uses TRBV19 with TRBJ1-2; the D gene is possibly TRBD1 (5 bases). The CDR3 consists of 15 residues. V was clipped by 10 bases and J by 6 bases, with 24 bases between them. CDR1 and CDR2 from the germline V gene are LNHDA and SQIVND (reference sequence). This chain's CDR3 is CATYTRQRGKDGYTF. As DNA, the CDR3 is TGTGCCACGTATACTAGACAGCGCGGGAAGGATGGCTACACCTTC.

V usage is TRBV27 and J usage is TRBJ2-3; 9 nucleotides line up with TRBD1. Germline V lookup: CDR1 MNHEY, CDR2 SMNVEV (reference sequence). V shed 8 bases, J shed 8 bases, and the junction held 11 bases outside the gene matches. The CDR3 has 14 residues. The CDR3 reads CASGGDREFVTQYF. The CDR3 DNA sequence: TGTGCCAGCGGTGGGGACAGGGAGTTTGTTACGCAGTATTTT.

The V call is TRBV28, the J call TRBJ2-3, with 9 positions matching TRBD2. J gave up 5 bases and V 6 bases, and 6 bases lay outside the gene matches. CDR3 length: 14 amino acids. Germline CDR1 MDHEN, CDR2 SYDVKM. The CDR3 spells CASSIAGEGDTQYF. CDR3 DNA sequence: TGTGCCAGCAGCATAGCGGGAGAGGGAGATACGCAGTATTTT.

A note on this clone: The junction does not match germline at one end; this may be a read error. The genes are TRBV6-5 and TRBJ1-1; 12 nucleotides align to TRBD1. Germline V lookup: CDR1 MNHEY, CDR2 SVGAGI. The CDR3 covers 12 residues. The CDR3 DNA is TGTGCCAGCAGTGGGGACAGGGGGCGTCCTCTTTTT. Translation gives CASSGDRGRPLF.

This chain joins TRBV27 and TRBJ2-7, with 8 bases matching TRBD1. Germline CDR1 MNHEY, CDR2 SMNVEV (reference sequence). V lost 5 bases, J lost 3 bases, and 6 bases stayed unmatched. CDR3 length: 14 residues. CDR3 protein: CASSLRTGFYEQYF. CDR3 DNA: TGTGCCAGCAGTCTCCGGACAGGGTTCTACGAGCAGTACTTC.

This rearrangement joins TRBV19 to TRBJ1-1; D is ambiguous. V was clipped by 5 bases and J by 1 base, with 11 bases between them. This CDR3 comprises 14 residues. Per the germline V gene, CDR1 is LNHDA and CDR2 is SQIVND (reference sequence). This CDR3 is CASSAQTTNTEAFF. CDR3 coding DNA: TGTGCCAGTAGTGCACAAACTACGAACACTGAAGCTTTCTTT.

The chain has TRBV5-1 and TRBJ2-1; 11 positions agree with TRBD2. CDR1 and CDR2 from the germline V gene are SGHRS and YFSETQ. Germline trimming cut 1 base from V and 0 bases from J; bases unmatched to any gene: 0. The CDR3 has 16 residues. CDR3 sequence reads: CASSLTSGSSYNEQFF. CDR3 DNA: TGCGCCAGCAGCTTGACTAGCGGGAGCTCCTACAATGAGCAGTTCTTC.

V gene TRBV4-3 combines with J gene TRBJ2-1, with 9 bases that match TRBD2. The CDR3 spans 16 residues. The V segment lost 0 bases and the J segment 8 bases; nucleotides outside the gene matches: 8. Germline loops: CDR1 LGHNA, CDR2 YSLEER. As DNA, the CDR3 is TGCGCCAGCAGCCAAGAGATTAGCGGGAGCATCGATGAGCAGTTCTTC. Amino acids: CASSQEISGSIDEQFF.

CDR3 sequence (DNA): TGTGCCAGCAGCCCCTCGTTAGATACGCAGTATTTT. Its protein product is CASSPSLDTQYF. V and J are TRBV7-9 and TRBJ2-3; D call uncertain. The ends were cut back, 5 bases at V and 5 bases at J, with 8 bases in the middle. Per the germline V gene, CDR1 is SEHNR and CDR2 is FQNEAQ (reference sequence). The CDR3 covers 12 residues.

The chain combines TRBV7-2 with TRBJ1-1, with a tentative D call TRBD1 (5 bases). The CDR3 consists of 17 residues. The V end was cut by 5 bases, the J end by 2 bases, with 21 bases between. Germline V gene sequence: CDR1 SGHTA, CDR2 FQGNSA. The DNA for the CDR3 is TGTGCCAGCAGCCCGAAATGGCAGGGAGGACCCAACACTGAAGCTTTCTTT. Its translation is CASSPKWQGGPNTEAFF.

J is TRBJ1-1 and V is TRBV28; the D gene is possibly TRBD1 (6 bases). Germline V gives CDR1 MDHEN, CDR2 SYDVKM. Trimming took 1 base from V and 4 from J, leaving 10 bases between them. This CDR3 comprises 14 residues. For the CDR3, the DNA is TGTGCCAGCAGTTTATCGTCAGGGGCCACTGAAGCTTTCTTT. Translated, it gives CASSLSSGATEAFF. Together with reference TRBV28 and TRBJ1-1, the CDR3 gives the full variable domain: DVKVTQSSRYLVKRTGEKVFLECVQDMDHENMFWYRQDPGLGLRLIYFSYDVKMKEKGDIPEGYSVSREKKERFSLILESASTNQTSMYLCASSLSSGATEAFFGQGTRLTVV.

V is TRBV25-1 and J is TRBJ2-1, with 10 bases that match TRBD1. Losses at the gene ends were 4 bases for V and 6 bases for J; bases not matched to a gene: 3. The CDR3 is 14 residues long. The V gene's germline CDR1 is MGHDK and CDR2 SYGVNS. The CDR3, as DNA: TGTGCCAGCAGTGGACAGGGGGCCGGCAATGAGCAGTTCTTC. Translating it yields CASSGQGAGNEQFF.

This chain connects TRBV14 to TRBJ2-7; D is perhaps TRBD1 (5 bases). V shed 4 bases and J shed 6 bases, with 10 bases lying between them. The germline V gene has CDR1 SGHDN and CDR2 FVKESK. The length of the CDR3 is 12 residues. CDR3 in amino acids: CASSRTDTEQYF. The CDR3 coding sequence is TGTGCCAGCAGCCGGACGGACACCGAGCAGTACTTC.

The sample holds a few counts of this clone. This sequence joins TRBV9 and TRBJ1-2; D call uncertain. The ends were cut back, 2 bases at V and 3 bases at J, with 8 bases in the middle. Germline CDR1 is SGDLS and CDR2 is YYNGEE. The length of the CDR3 is 13 residues. CDR3 nucleotides: TGTGCCAGCAGCGTGGACGGGGACTATGGCTACACCTTC. It encodes CASSVDGDYGYTF.

The genes are TRBV7-9 and TRBJ1-2; possibly TRBD1 for D (5 bases). The CDR3 runs to 15 residues. The V and J ends lost 5 bases and 1 base respectively, with 14 bases between them. Germline V gene lookup returns CDR1 SEHNR and CDR2 FQNEAQ (reference sequence). The CDR3 DNA sequence: TGTGCCAGCAGCGCAATGGGGGGGGATAACTATGGCTACACCTTC. This translates into CASSAMGGDNYGYTF.

The chain combines TRBV10-2 with TRBJ2-2; 7 bases align to TRBD2. Germline V CDR1 and CDR2: WSHSY, SAAADI. The CDR3 spans 14 residues. V lost 3 bases to trimming and J lost 5 bases; unmatched junction nucleotides: 3. The CDR3 DNA reads as TGCGCCAGCAGTGAAAGGCGGGAGACCGGGGAGCTGTTTTTT. It specifies CASSERRETGELFF.